This TCR beta chain was retrieved from a study of T cells in Graves' hyperthyroidism and ophthalmopathy. General study findings and limits: Blood samples included most of the expanded thyroid clonotypes exceeding 0.001.

The TCR beta CDR3 regions underwent amplification using RNA transcripts as the source. With the HTBI primer set, the TCR CDR3 went through a first round of RT-PCR. One entry per CDR3 protein results from TCRdb running MiXCR on the multiplex PCR reads. The sample consists of roughly 700,000 distinct CDR3 sequences, 14% of them appearing once. The germline V gene encodes CDR1 SGDLS and CDR2 YYNGEE. The V gene lost 2 bases and the J gene lost 4 bases, with 10 bases spanning the gap. This CDR3 region has 14 residues. This clonotype was detected only a few times. Its specificity is not known. The gene calls are TRBV9 and TRBJ2-1; either TRBD1 or TRBD2 may supply D (6 bases each). Material for sequencing was blood. The TCR was taken from a woman between 18 and 29 years old with Graves' hyperthyroidism. In DNA, the CDR3 is TGTGCCAGCAGCGTCGGGGGACATTACAATGAGCAGTTCTTC. As protein: CASSVGGHYNEQFF. The complete variable domain, with remaining parts taken from reference TRBV9 and TRBJ2-1, reads DSGVTQTPKHLITATGQRVTLRCSPRSGDLSVYWYQQSLDQGLQFLIQYYNGEERAKGNILERFSAQQFPDLHSELNLSSLELGDSALYFCASSVGGHYNEQFFGPGTRLTVL.